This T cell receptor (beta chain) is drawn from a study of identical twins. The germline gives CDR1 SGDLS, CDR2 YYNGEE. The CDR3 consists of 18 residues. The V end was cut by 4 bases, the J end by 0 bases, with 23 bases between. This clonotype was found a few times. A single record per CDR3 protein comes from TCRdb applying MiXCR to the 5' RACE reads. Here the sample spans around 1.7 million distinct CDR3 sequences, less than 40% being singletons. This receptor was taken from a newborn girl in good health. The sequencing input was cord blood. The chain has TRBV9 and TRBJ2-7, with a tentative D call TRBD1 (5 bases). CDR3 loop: CASSPGPQDRLSSYEQYF. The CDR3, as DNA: TGTGCCAGCAGCCCCGGACCTCAAGACAGACTTAGCTCCTACGAGCAGTACTTC.